Sequencing of this T cell receptor beta chain was carried out in a study of cytomegalovirus exposure and HLA in healthy donors. TCRdb keeps only in-frame clones here, not all; method: immunoSEQ multiplex PCR. The sample lists roughly 180,000 clones, more than 80% seen once, with about 7% in the top ten. Findings of the study overall: In vitro assays verified that a few CMV-associated chains recognized CMV antigens specifically. Reportedly, cytomegalovirus status was diagnosed with high sensitivity and specificity.

CDR1 is KGHSH, CDR2 LQKENI, per germline. The V gene end was trimmed by 3 bases and the J gene end by 5 bases; junction bases not matched to a gene: 7. CDR3 length equals 15 residues. Worth noting for this clone: Its antigen is unidentified.

Sequenced material: PBMCs. The origin of this receptor is a man aged 18-30 years in good health and CMV-seropositive. The chain combines TRBV18 with TRBJ2-7, with TRBD1 matching 10 bases. DNA for the CDR3: TGTGCCAGCTCACCCCAGGGACAGGGGTTGGACGAGCAGTACTTC. Translation gives CASSPQGQGLDEQYF. Full variable domain (outside the CDR3, taken from reference TRBV18 and TRBJ2-7): NAGVMQNPRHLVRRRGQEARLRCSPMKGHSHVYWYRQLPEEGLKFMVYLQKENIIDESGMPKERFSAEFPKEGPSILRIQQVVRGDSAAYFCASSPQGQGLDEQYFGPGTRLTVT.